This passage covers 17 T cell receptor beta chains from one sample sequenced in a study of lymphopenia after photon versus proton radiotherapy. The table came from immunoSEQ multiplex PCR; TCRdb's copy has only in-frame clones and leaves some out. The data hold roughly 18,000 clones, with around four fifths observed a single time. The specimen comprised peripheral blood, sampled from a patient treated with photon-based radiotherapy. The receptor set was obtained from a woman aged 50 to 65 with pancreatic cancer.

The chain uses TRBV14 and TRBJ2-1; 9 positions match TRBD2. The CDR3 runs 15 residues. Germline CDR1 and CDR2: SGHDN and FVKESK. The J segment lost 9 bases and the V segment lost 0 bases, leaving 6 bases of the junction unmatched. The CDR3 coding sequence is TGTGCCAGCAGCCAAGATCTAGCGGGGTCTAGTGAGCAGTTCTTC. This codes for CASSQDLAGSSEQFF.

V is TRBV7-7 and J is TRBJ2-5; D unresolved. Germline assignment: CDR1 SSHAT and CDR2 FNYEAQ (reference sequence). Trimming left V 0 bases short and J 1 base short, with 9 bases between. The CDR3 is 15 amino acids. The CDR3 sequence is CASSLAGGLQETQYF. The DNA for the CDR3 is TGTGCCAGCAGCTTAGCCGGCGGTCTCCAAGAGACCCAGTACTTC.

The rearrangement uses TRBV29-1 and TRBJ2-3; 10 bases map to TRBD2. CDR1 is SQVTM, CDR2 ANQGSEA, per germline. The J segment lost 5 bases and the V segment lost 2 bases, leaving 4 bases of the junction unmatched. The CDR3 runs 14 residues. The CDR3 region is CSVELAGVGDTQYF. CDR3 sequence (DNA): TGCAGCGTTGAACTAGCGGGAGTAGGAGATACGCAGTATTTT.

V usage is TRBV6-5 and J usage is TRBJ2-1, with a possible D match to TRBD2 (6 bases). Trimming took 7 bases from V and 10 from J, leaving 14 bases between them. The CDR3 contains 12 residues. Germline CDR1 MNHEY, CDR2 SVGAGI. CDR3 in amino acids: CASMGGVNEQFF. CDR3 sequence (DNA): TGTGCCAGCATGGGGGGAGTTAACGAGCAGTTCTTC.

The genes are TRBV4-3 and TRBJ1-2; D is possibly TRBD1 (5 bases). The CDR3 contains 15 residues. Looked up from germline, CDR1 is LGHNA and CDR2 is YSLEER. Trimming removed 0 bases from V and 5 bases from J, with 13 bases in between. The CDR3 bases are TGCGCCAGCAGCCAAGATTGGCCCGACAGTTATGGCTACACCTTC. It is translated as CASSQDWPDSYGYTF.

This clone was observed once. V is TRBV5-1 and J is TRBJ1-2, with 8 bases fitting TRBD1. This CDR3 spans 16 amino acids. After removal of 1 base from V and 3 bases from J, the junction contained 8 bases not matched to a gene. CDR1 is SGHRS and CDR2 is YFSETQ in the germline V gene. The CDR3 nucleotides are TGCGCCAGCAGCTTGACGGACAGGGATACGGACTATGGCTACACCTTC. Amino acid sequence: CASSLTDRDTDYGYTF. The whole variable domain, remainder taken from reference TRBV5-1 and TRBJ1-2, is KAGVTQTPRYLIKTRGQQVTLSCSPISGHRSVSWYQQTPGQGLQFLFEYFSETQRNKGNFPGRFSGRQFSNSRSEMNVSTLELGDSALYLCASSLTDRDTDYGYTFGSGTRLTVV.

The rearrangement uses TRBV6-1 and TRBJ1-5; D is unresolved. This CDR3 has 14 residues. From germline, CDR1 is MNHNS and CDR2 SASEGT. V lost 2 bases, J lost 5 bases, and 10 bases lay in between. The CDR3 loop is CASSEIGLDQPQHF. The CDR3 DNA follows: TGTGCCAGCAGTGAAATTGGCTTGGATCAGCCCCAGCATTTT.

The rearrangement links TRBV29-1 to TRBJ1-2; 7 nucleotides align to TRBD1. CDR3 length: 13 amino acids. The V gene's germline CDR1 is SQVTM and CDR2 ANQGSEA. After removal of 2 bases from V and 6 bases from J, the junction contained 6 bases not matched to a gene. The CDR3 reads CSVENRGRNGYTF. The CDR3 DNA follows: TGCAGCGTTGAAAACAGGGGTAGGAATGGCTACACCTTC. Full variable domain (missing parts from reference TRBV29-1 and TRBJ1-2): SAVISQKPSRDICQRGTSLTIQCQVDSQVTMMFWYRQQPGQSLTLIATANQGSEATYESGFVIDKFPISRPNLTFSTLTVSNMSPEDSSIYLCSVENRGRNGYTFGSGTRLTVV.

This chain links TRBV27 with TRBJ2-6; no reliable D call. Germline V gives CDR1 MNHEY, CDR2 SMNVEV (reference sequence). Trimming removed 4 bases from V and 0 bases from J, with 10 bases in between. The CDR3 totals 16 residues. The CDR3 protein is CASSSFLSSGANVLTF. CDR3 nucleotide sequence: TGTGCCAGCAGTTCCTTTCTAAGCTCTGGGGCCAACGTCCTGACTTTC.

The J gene is TRBJ2-5, the V gene TRBV6-6, with 9 bases identical to TRBD1. Germline CDR1 MNHNY, CDR2 SVGAGI (reference sequence). V was pared by 0 bases and J by 5 bases, with 7 bases of the junction left unmatched. This CDR3 contains 16 residues. CDR3 loop: CASSYSKGQGSETQYF. The CDR3 nucleotides are TGTGCCAGCAGTTACTCGAAGGGACAGGGATCCGAGACCCAGTACTTC.

The rearrangement joins TRBV6-7 to TRBJ2-2; 8 positions agree with TRBD1. TRBV6-7 is given ORF status, its function remaining uncertain. V shed 0 bases, J shed 3 bases, and the junction held 6 bases outside the gene matches. CDR3 size: 17 residues. The CDR3 here is CASSYSRQGRYTGELFF. The CDR3, as DNA: TGTGCCAGCAGTTACTCCCGACAGGGGCGGTACACCGGGGAGCTGTTTTTT.

The chain is built from TRBV7-2 and TRBJ2-7, with TRBD1 identical over 9 bases. Germline CDR1 is SGHTA and CDR2 is FQGNSA. This CDR3 comprises 16 residues. V trimming: 1 base; J trimming: 0 bases; junction bases outside the gene matches: 4. CDR3 nucleotide sequence: TGTGCCAGCAGCTTAGAAGTGGGACAGGGCTCCTACGAGCAGTACTTC. It yields the protein CASSLEVGQGSYEQYF.

V gene TRBV27 combines with J gene TRBJ2-7, with D unresolved. The germline gives CDR1 MNHEY, CDR2 SMNVEV (reference sequence). Between the trimmed V and J ends, which lost 2 bases and 0 bases, there was a span of 11 bases. CDR3 length equals 15 residues. The CDR3 sequence: CASSLRGVPSYEQYF. CDR3 bases: TGTGCCAGCAGTTTACGCGGAGTCCCCTCCTACGAGCAGTACTTC.

This clone appeared once. The chain combines TRBV5-4 with TRBJ2-7; 8 nucleotides match TRBD1. The germline CDR1 and CDR2 sequences are SGHNT and YYREEE (reference sequence). The CDR3 is made up of 16 amino acids. J lost 2 bases, V lost 3 bases, and 10 bases had no gene match. The CDR3 sequence is CASSSRRQGWPYEQYF. CDR3 DNA: TGTGCCAGCAGCTCACGTAGACAGGGGTGGCCCTACGAGCAGTACTTC.

The rearrangement joins TRBV9 to TRBJ2-3; D tentatively fits TRBD1 or TRBD2 (5 bases each). Germline CDR1 and CDR2: SGDLS and YYNGEE. V was shortened by 0 bases and J by 6 bases, with 14 bases between the two germline ends. The CDR3 runs 15 residues. CDR3 sequence reads: CASSVAGTTIDTQYF. Here the CDR3 DNA reads TGTGCCAGCAGCGTAGCCGGGACGACCATCGATACGCAGTATTTT.

The chain carries TRBV6-5 and TRBJ2-7; 7 bases agree with TRBD2. The length of the CDR3 is 15 residues. Per the germline V gene, CDR1 is MNHEY and CDR2 is SVGAGI. The V gene end was trimmed by 0 bases and the J gene end by 1 base; junction bases not matched to a gene: 3. As DNA, the CDR3 is TGTGCCAGCAGTTACTCGAGACTAGCTTCCTACGAGCAGTACTTC. This translates into CASSYSRLASYEQYF.

This clone was seen more than once but under ten times. The chain is built from TRBV6-5 and TRBJ1-2; 7 bases match TRBD1. The V segment lost 2 bases and the J segment 7 bases; nucleotides outside the gene matches: 13. Germline V gives CDR1 MNHEY, CDR2 SVGAGI. This CDR3 is built from 16 residues. CDR3 protein: CASSYTRPARGAGYTF. For the CDR3, the DNA is TGTGCCAGCAGTTACACCCGACCGGCCAGGGGGGCTGGCTACACCTTC.